This TCR beta chain was observed in a study of TIL therapy for anti-PD-1-resistant metastatic lung cancer. Overall study context: Median patient age was 54, ranging 38-75 years. A handful of tumors were EGFR-mutant and two were ALK-rearranged. Study-wide results and caveats: Compared with baseline intratumoral T cells, expanded TIL cultures were more clonal and less diverse (about 5.8% vs 31%).

This clone was observed a few times. Its specificity is unknown. V was shortened by 3 bases and J by 4 bases, with 7 bases between the two germline ends. Germline CDR1 reads DFQATT; CDR2 reads SNEGSKA (reference sequence). CDR3 length: 11 amino acids. The libraries were made with immunoSEQ v3. Method: immunoSEQ multiplex PCR; TCRdb's copy keeps in-frame clones and lacks some. This sample has some 5,200 clones, with around 60% found just once. Time point defined: pre-treatment sample, taken before nivolumab and TIL therapy. The tumor samples were excised metastases, mostly pleural nodules or supraclavicular lymph nodes. Tumor harvest preceded PD-1/PD-L1 blockade, followed by nivolumab treatment.

V gene TRBV20-1 combines with J gene TRBJ2-7; D call uncertain. The input for sequencing was tumor tissue, taken at baseline. The receptor was derived from a man between 70 and 80 years old with non-small cell lung cancer. DNA of the CDR3: TGCAGTGCTAGCCTGGTATACGAGCAGTACTTC. Its protein is CSASLVYEQYF.